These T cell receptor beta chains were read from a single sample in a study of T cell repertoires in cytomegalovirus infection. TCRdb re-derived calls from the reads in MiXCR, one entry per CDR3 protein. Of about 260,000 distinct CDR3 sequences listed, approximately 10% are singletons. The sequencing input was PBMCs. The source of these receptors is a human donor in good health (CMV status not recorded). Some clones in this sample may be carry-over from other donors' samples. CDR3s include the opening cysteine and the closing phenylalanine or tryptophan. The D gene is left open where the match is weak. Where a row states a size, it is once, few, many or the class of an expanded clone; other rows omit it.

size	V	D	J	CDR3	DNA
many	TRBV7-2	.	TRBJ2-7	CASSLQGGNEQYF	TGTGCCAGCAGCTTACAGGGGGGCAACGAGCAGTACTTC
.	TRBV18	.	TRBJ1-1	CASRQNLNTEAFF	TGTGCCAGCCGACAGAATTTGAACACTGAAGCTTTCTTT
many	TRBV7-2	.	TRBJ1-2	CASSLVAVGAGYGYTF	TGTGCCAGCAGCTTAGTAGCGGTGGGGGCTGGCTATGGCTACACCTTC
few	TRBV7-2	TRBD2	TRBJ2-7	CASSLAARERREQYF	TGTGCCAGCAGCTTAGCGGCGCGGGAGAGGCGCGAGCAGTACTTC
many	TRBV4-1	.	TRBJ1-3	CASSQDTDSAQASGNTIYF	TGTGCCAGCAGCCAAGATACGGACAGTGCACAAGCCTCTGGAAACACCATATATTTT
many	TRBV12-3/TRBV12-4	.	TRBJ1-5	CASRGRGEGSNQPQHF	TGTGCCAGCAGAGGACGCGGTGAGGGTAGCAATCAGCCCCAGCATTTT
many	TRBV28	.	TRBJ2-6	CASSFGGASGANVLTF	TGTGCCAGCAGTTTTGGGGGGGCCTCTGGGGCCAACGTCCTGACTTTC
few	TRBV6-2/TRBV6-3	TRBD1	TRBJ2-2	CASTGTGRPKTGELFF	TGTGCCAGCACCGGGACAGGGCGACCGAAGACCGGGGAGCTGTTTTTT
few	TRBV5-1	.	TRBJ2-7	CASSSQAAGYEQYF	TGCGCCAGCAGCTCCCAGGCCGCGGGCTACGAGCAGTACTTC
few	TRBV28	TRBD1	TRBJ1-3	CASTDSPGQGASGNTIYF	TGTGCCAGCACCGATTCACCGGGACAGGGTGCCTCTGGAAACACCATATATTTT
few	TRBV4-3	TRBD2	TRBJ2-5	CASSQGTSGGETQYF	TGCGCCAGCAGCCAGGGGACTAGTGGTGGAGAGACCCAGTACTTC
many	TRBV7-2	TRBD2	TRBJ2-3	CASSLDISGSGDTQYF	TGTGCCAGCAGCTTAGATATTAGCGGGTCAGGAGATACGCAGTATTTT
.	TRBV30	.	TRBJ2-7	CAWSVRGGRRGYEQYF	TGTGCCTGGAGTGTAAGGGGAGGACGGCGTGGCTACGAGCAGTACTTC
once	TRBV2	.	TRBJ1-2	CASTRDNYGYTF	TGTGCCAGCACTCGAGATAACTATGGCTACACCTTC
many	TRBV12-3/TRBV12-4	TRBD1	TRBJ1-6	CASNEDRANSPLHF	TGTGCCAGCAACGAGGACAGGGCTAATTCACCCCTCCACTTT
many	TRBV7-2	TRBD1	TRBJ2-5	CASSLPGQSKQETQYF	TGTGCCAGCAGCTTACCGGGACAGAGCAAACAAGAGACCCAGTACTTC
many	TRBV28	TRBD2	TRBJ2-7	CASTNPLAGGWEQYF	TGTGCCAGCACTAACCCCCTAGCGGGGGGGTGGGAGCAGTACTTC
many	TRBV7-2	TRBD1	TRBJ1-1	CASSQTGDTEAFF	TGTGCCAGCAGCCAGACAGGGGACACTGAAGCTTTCTTT
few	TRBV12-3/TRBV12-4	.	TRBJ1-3	CASSPRNRERGTGNTIYF	TGTGCCAGCAGTCCCCGGAACAGGGAGCGGGGGACTGGAAACACCATATATTTT
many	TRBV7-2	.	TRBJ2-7	CASSSGERGVDEQYF	TGTGCCAGCAGCTCAGGGGAAAGGGGAGTTGACGAGCAGTACTTC
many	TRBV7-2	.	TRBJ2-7	CASSLAQGLGEQYF	TGTGCCAGCAGCCTTGCTCAAGGGCTGGGCGAGCAGTACTTC
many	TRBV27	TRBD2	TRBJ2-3	CASSTKGRGVRNTQYF	TGTGCCAGCAGCACGAAGGGGCGGGGGGTTCGGAATACGCAGTATTTT
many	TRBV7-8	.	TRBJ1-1	CASSLVMRANTEAFF	TGTGCCAGCAGCTTAGTAATGAGGGCGAACACTGAAGCTTTCTTT
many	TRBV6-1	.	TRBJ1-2	CASSEAIGSQRGYTF	TGTGCCAGCAGTGAAGCGATTGGAAGTCAAAGGGGCTACACCTTC
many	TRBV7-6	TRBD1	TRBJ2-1	CASGQGADNEQFF	TGTGCCAGCGGACAGGGGGCAGACAATGAGCAGTTCTTC
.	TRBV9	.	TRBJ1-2	CASSVGDTYGYTF	TGTGCCAGCAGCGTAGGGGACACCTATGGCTACACCTTC
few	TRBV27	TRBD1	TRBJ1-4	CASSPGTETEKLFF	TGTGCCAGCAGTCCCGGGACAGAAACGGAAAAACTGTTTTTT
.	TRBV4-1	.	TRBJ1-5	CASSQDDHSNQPQHF	TGCGCCAGCAGCCAAGATGACCATAGCAATCAGCCCCAGCATTTT
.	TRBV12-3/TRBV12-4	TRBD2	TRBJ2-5	CASSVGLQMGETQYF	TGTGCCAGCAGTGTGGGACTACAAATGGGGGAGACCCAGTACTTC
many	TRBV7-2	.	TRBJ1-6	CASSLGPYNSPLHF	TGTGCCAGCAGCTTAGGGCCCTATAATTCACCCCTCCACTTT
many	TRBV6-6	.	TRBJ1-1	CASTRWGAAVGEAFF	TGTGCCAGCACCCGCTGGGGAGCCGCGGTGGGTGAAGCTTTCTTT
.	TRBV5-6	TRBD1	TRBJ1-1	CASTRTGSTEAFF	TGTGCCAGCACCCGGACAGGTAGTACTGAAGCTTTCTTT
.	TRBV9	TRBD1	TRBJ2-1	CASSAPSGTGGNEQFF	TGTGCCAGCAGCGCCCCAAGCGGGACAGGGGGCAATGAGCAGTTCTTC
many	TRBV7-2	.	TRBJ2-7	CASSLTRNYEQYF	TGTGCCAGCAGCTTGACCCGAAACTACGAGCAGTACTTC
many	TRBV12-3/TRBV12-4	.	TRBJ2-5	CASSSSRLGHQYF	TGTGCCAGCAGTTCATCCCGTCTGGGACATCAGTACTTC
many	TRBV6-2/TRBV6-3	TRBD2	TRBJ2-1	CASSYGGTSGEQFF	TGTGCCAGCAGTTACGGGGGGACTAGCGGGGAGCAGTTCTTC